The rows below give T cell receptor beta chains drawn from one sample of a study of blood T cell repertoires in COVID-19. Repertoires were generated with immunoSEQ multiplex PCR, while TCRdb's copy carries only in-frame clones and drops some. The sample includes 200,000 to 250,000 clones, 86% of them seen just once. The source material was peripheral blood. The receptors here all came from a woman aged 50 to 60 with COVID-19, enrolled during active disease. CDR3s include the opening cysteine and the closing phenylalanine or tryptophan. The D gene is left open where the match is weak. Some rows have no size entry. The others give once, few or many, or a class for an expanded clone.

clone_size,cdr3_length,d_call,v_call,j_call,cdr3_nt,cdr3_aa
.,14,.,TRBV7-2,TRBJ1-2,TGTGCCAGCAGCCCCCACCCAGGGAACTATGGCTACACCTTC,CASSPHPGNYGYTF
.,17,TRBD1,TRBV6-2/TRBV6-3,TRBJ1-2,TGTGCCAGCAGTTACCTCACCCCCGGGACAGAATTCTATGGCTACACCTTC,CASSYLTPGTEFYGYTF
.,19,.,TRBV5-1,TRBJ2-1,TGCGCCAGCAGCCGCGATAGCCGGACCCGGCGGGGCTCCTACAATGAGCAGTTCTTC,CASSRDSRTRRGSYNEQFF
.,14,TRBD2,TRBV19,TRBJ2-1,TGTGCCAGTCGCGCAGCGGGGGGCTACAATGAGCAGTTCTTC,CASRAAGGYNEQFF
.,13,TRBD1,TRBV12-3/TRBV12-4,TRBJ2-7,TGTGCCAGCAGATACAGGGGTGGATACGAGCAGTACTTC,CASRYRGGYEQYF
.,16,TRBD2,TRBV7-2,TRBJ2-1,TGTGCCAGCAGTACCCGTAGCGGGCCCTCCTACAATGAGCAGTTCTTC,CASSTRSGPSYNEQFF
.,14,.,TRBV5-1,TRBJ1-2,TGCGCCAGCAGCTTGGTTTTAGAGGGAGATGGCTACACCTTC,CASSLVLEGDGYTF
once,15,TRBD1,TRBV19,TRBJ2-1,TGTGCCAGTAGTATGTTTGGACAGGGGGCAAATGAGCAGTTCTTC,CASSMFGQGANEQFF
.,16,.,TRBV21-1,TRBJ2-4,TGTGCCAGCAGAGAAAGGGACAGGGGAGGGCAAAACATTCAGTACTTC,CASRERDRGGQNIQYF
once,15,.,TRBV27,TRBJ1-2,TGTGCCAGCAGTTCCCGCCAGGGTGCTAACTATGGCTACACCTTC,CASSSRQGANYGYTF
.,13,.,TRBV5-5,TRBJ1-1,TGTGCCAGCAGCTTGGACAGAATGGGTGAAGCTTTCTTT,CASSLDRMGEAFF
.,15,TRBD1,TRBV19,TRBJ2-3,TGTGCCAGTAGTATAGGGGACAGTCTCACAGATACGCAGTATTTT,CASSIGDSLTDTQYF
.,13,TRBD1,TRBV27,TRBJ2-5,TGTGCCAGCAGTTTCGGACAGGGCGAGACCCAGTACTTC,CASSFGQGETQYF
.,13,.,TRBV7-2,TRBJ1-4,TGTGCCAGCAGCTCAGGGTTCCGTGAAAAACTGTTTTTT,CASSSGFREKLFF
.,14,TRBD1,TRBV19,TRBJ1-2,TGTGCCAGTAGTATCCTTCAGGGGGTGTATGGCTACACCTTC,CASSILQGVYGYTF
.,15,.,TRBV6-5,TRBJ2-7,TGTGCCAGCAAACCAGAAGGGAGGAGATGGGGCGAGCAGTACTTC,CASKPEGRRWGEQYF
.,14,TRBD1,TRBV2,TRBJ2-4,TGTGCCATCGTGGGACAGGGCACCAAAAACATTCAGTACTTC,CAIVGQGTKNIQYF
.,13,.,TRBV19,TRBJ1-2,TGTGCCAGTAGTATCCCCACGGAGGCTGGCTACACCTTC,CASSIPTEAGYTF
.,16,TRBD1,TRBV6-5,TRBJ1-1,TGTGCCAGCAGTTACGCCAGGGGGGCGGTTGGCACTGAAGCTTTCTTT,CASSYARGAVGTEAFF
.,12,.,TRBV27,TRBJ2-1,TGTGCCAGCAGTTGGACTTCCAATGAGCAGTTCTTC,CASSWTSNEQFF
.,15,TRBD1,TRBV10-3,TRBJ2-7,TGTGCCATCAGTGAGTTTCAGACAGGGAGCTACGAGCAGTACTTC,CAISEFQTGSYEQYF
.,17,TRBD1,TRBV7-6,TRBJ1-6,TGTGCCAGCAGCCCTACGACAGGGGGCCAACGCAATTCACCCCTCCACTTT,CASSPTTGGQRNSPLHF
.,13,.,TRBV7-8,TRBJ1-1,TGTGCCAGCACTGGAGACTTCTACACTGAAGCTTTCTTT,CASTGDFYTEAFF
.,18,.,TRBV6-2/TRBV6-3,TRBJ2-6,TGTGCCAGCAGTTACCCGCCTGCGGGGGCTACAGGGGCCAACGTCCTGACTTTC,CASSYPPAGATGANVLTF
.,12,TRBD2,TRBV12-3/TRBV12-4,TRBJ2-7,TGTGCCAGCAGTTTTGGAGCGGGGGAGCAGTACTTC,CASSFGAGEQYF
.,18,.,TRBV5-1,TRBJ2-1,TGCGCCAGCAGCCTTGTCCTACCGGGAGTAAGCTCCTACAATGAGCAGTTCTTC,CASSLVLPGVSSYNEQFF
.,13,.,TRBV10-3,TRBJ1-4,TGTGCCATCAGTGAAACGGGGGGTGAAAAACTGTTTTTT,CAISETGGEKLFF
few,17,TRBD2,TRBV7-2,TRBJ2-2,TGTGCCAGCAGCCCCCGGGGGGGGACCCCTCGCACCGGGGAGCTGTTTTTT,CASSPRGGTPRTGELFF
.,14,.,TRBV5-1,TRBJ1-3,TGCGCCAGCAGCCAAAGACCGGGGTATGGCACCATATATTTT,CASSQRPGYGTIYF
many,14,TRBD2,TRBV9,TRBJ2-3,TGTGCCAGCAGCGTAGCTTTGCTAGCGGGGGCAGTGTATTTT,CASSVALLAGAVYF
.,17,TRBD1,TRBV7-8,TRBJ1-2,TGTGCCAGCAGTCCACGGGCCGTACTGACAGGGCCCTATGGCTACACCTTC,CASSPRAVLTGPYGYTF
.,14,.,TRBV19,TRBJ1-1,TGTGCCAGTAGTATTGGATCCCGGGGCACTGAAGCTTTCTTT,CASSIGSRGTEAFF
.,17,.,TRBV21-1,TRBJ1-1,TGTGCCAGCAGCAAAGAAGTCCAGTCCGGCGGCGGCAATGAAGCTTTCTTT,CASSKEVQSGGGNEAFF